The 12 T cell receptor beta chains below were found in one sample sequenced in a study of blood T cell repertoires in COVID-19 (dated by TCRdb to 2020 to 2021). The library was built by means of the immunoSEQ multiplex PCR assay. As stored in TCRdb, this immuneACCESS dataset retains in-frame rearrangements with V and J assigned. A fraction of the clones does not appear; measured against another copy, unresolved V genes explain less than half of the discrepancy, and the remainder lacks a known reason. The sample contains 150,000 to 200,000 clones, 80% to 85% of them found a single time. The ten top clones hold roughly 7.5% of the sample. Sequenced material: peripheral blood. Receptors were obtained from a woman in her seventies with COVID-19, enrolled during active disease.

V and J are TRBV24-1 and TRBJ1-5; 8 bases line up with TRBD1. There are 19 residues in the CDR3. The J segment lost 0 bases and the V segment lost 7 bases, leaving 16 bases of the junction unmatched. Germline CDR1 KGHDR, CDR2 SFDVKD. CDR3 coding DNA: TGTGCCACCAGAGGGGGGAGGAGTACAGGGGGAACTAGCAATCAGCCCCAGCATTTT. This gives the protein CATRGGRSTGGTSNQPQHF.

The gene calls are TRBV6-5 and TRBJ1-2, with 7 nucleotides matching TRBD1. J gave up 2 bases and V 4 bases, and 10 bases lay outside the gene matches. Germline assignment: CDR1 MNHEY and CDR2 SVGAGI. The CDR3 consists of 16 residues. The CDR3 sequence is CASSSNHPGQNYGYTF. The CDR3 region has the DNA TGTGCCAGCAGTTCGAACCACCCGGGACAGAACTATGGCTACACCTTC.

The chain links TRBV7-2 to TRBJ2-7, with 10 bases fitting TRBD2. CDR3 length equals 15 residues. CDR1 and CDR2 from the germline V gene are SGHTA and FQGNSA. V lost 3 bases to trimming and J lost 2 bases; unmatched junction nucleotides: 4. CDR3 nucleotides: TGTGCCAGCAGCTTTGGGACTAGCGTTCCCTACGAGCAGTACTTC. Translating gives CASSFGTSVPYEQYF.

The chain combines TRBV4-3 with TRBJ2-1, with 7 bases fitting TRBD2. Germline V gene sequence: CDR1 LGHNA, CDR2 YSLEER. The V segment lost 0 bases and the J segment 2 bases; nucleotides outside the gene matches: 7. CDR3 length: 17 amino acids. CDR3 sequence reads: CASSQDMAGLPYNEQFF. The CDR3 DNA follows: TGCGCCAGCAGCCAAGATATGGCGGGACTACCCTACAATGAGCAGTTCTTC.

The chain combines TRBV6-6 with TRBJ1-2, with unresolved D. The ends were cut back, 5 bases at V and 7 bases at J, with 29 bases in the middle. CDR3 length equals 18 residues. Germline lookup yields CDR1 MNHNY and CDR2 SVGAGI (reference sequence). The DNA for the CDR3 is TGTGCCAGCAGTCGCAATCTATCTCCCTGGCCCCCACAGAGTGGCTACACCTTC. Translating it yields CASSRNLSPWPPQSGYTF.

Here the CDR3 DNA reads TGTGCCAGCAGGACAGAATATAGCAATCAGCCCCAGCATTTT. Translating gives CASRTEYSNQPQHF. The gene calls are TRBV19 and TRBJ1-5, with D possibly being TRBD1 (6 bases). V was pared by 9 bases and J by 0 bases, with 12 bases between. Germline V gives CDR1 LNHDA, CDR2 SQIVND (reference sequence). The CDR3 is made up of 14 amino acids.

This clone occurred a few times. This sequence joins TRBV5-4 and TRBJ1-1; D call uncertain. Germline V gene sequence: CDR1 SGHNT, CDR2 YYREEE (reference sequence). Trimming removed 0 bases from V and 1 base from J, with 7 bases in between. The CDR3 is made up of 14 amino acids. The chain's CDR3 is CASSLDWANTEAFF. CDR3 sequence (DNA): TGTGCCAGCAGCTTGGATTGGGCGAACACTGAAGCTTTCTTT.

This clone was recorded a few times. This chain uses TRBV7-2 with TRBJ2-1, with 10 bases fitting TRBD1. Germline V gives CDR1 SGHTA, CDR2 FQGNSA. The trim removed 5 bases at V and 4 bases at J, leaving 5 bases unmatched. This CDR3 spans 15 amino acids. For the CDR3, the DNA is TGTGCCAGCAGCCTAAGGACAGGGGGGTACAATGAGCAGTTCTTC. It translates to CASSLRTGGYNEQFF.

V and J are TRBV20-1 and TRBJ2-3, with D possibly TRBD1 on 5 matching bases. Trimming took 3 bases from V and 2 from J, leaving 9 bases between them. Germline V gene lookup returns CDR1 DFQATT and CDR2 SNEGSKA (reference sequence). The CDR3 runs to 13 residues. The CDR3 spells CSASQGLTDTQYF. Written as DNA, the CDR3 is TGCAGTGCTAGTCAGGGCCTCACAGATACGCAGTATTTT.

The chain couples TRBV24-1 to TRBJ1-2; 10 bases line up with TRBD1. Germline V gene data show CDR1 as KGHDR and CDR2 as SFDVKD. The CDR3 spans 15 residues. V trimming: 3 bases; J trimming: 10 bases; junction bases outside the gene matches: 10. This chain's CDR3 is CATSDAGTGDLHYTF. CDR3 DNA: TGTGCCACCAGTGATGCCGGGACAGGGGATCTTCACTACACCTTC.

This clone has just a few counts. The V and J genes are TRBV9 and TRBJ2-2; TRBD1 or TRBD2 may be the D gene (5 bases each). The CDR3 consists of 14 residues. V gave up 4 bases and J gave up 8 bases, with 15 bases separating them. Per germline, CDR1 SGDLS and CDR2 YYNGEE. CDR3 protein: CASSLARGKGELFF. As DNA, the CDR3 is TGTGCCAGCAGCCTAGCTAGGGGAAAGGGGGAGCTGTTTTTT.

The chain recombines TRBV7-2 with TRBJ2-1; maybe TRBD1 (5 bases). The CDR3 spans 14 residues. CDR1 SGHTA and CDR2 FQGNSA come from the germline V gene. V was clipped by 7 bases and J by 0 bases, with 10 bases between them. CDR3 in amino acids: CASTRQTSYNEQFF. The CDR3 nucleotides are TGTGCCAGCACACGACAGACCTCCTACAATGAGCAGTTCTTC.